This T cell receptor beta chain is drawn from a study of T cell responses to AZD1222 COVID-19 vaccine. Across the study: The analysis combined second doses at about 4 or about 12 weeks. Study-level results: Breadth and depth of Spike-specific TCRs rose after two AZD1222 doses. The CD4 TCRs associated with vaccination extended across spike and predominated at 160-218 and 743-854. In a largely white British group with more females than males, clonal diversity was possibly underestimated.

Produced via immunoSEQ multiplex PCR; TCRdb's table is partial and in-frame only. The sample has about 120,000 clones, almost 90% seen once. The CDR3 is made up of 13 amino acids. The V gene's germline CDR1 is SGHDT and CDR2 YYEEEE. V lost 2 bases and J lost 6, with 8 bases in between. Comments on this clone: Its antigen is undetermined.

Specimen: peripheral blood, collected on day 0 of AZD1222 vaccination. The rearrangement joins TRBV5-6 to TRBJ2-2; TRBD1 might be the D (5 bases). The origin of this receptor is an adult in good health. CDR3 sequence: CASSLWGAGELFF. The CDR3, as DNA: TGTGCCAGCAGCTTATGGGGCGCCGGGGAGCTGTTTTTT.